Sequencing of this T cell receptor (beta chain) was carried out in a study of cytomegalovirus exposure and HLA in healthy donors. Study-wide background: Ancestry clustering placed around four fifths of 350 to 500 genotyped donors in the Caucasian-associated cluster. Overall study findings and caveats: Upon later analysis, TCR association rates were observed to vary by HLA locus, being highest for DRB1 and lowest for HLA-C. Owing to their indistinguishability, certain V segments, notably TRBV6-2 and TRBV6-3, were excluded.

Notes on this clone: What it binds is unknown.

Vbeta (60) and Jbeta (13) primers were used in the PCR. Assay used: immunoSEQ multiplex PCR; TCRdb lists only in-frame clones, some missing. Seen here are over 70,000 clones, 70% to 80% observed once, and the top ten hold around a tenth. V was pared by 5 bases and J by 3 bases, with 16 bases between. Germline values: CDR1 LGHNA, CDR2 YNFKEQ. The CDR3 length is 15 residues. The V and J genes are TRBV4-2 and TRBJ1-2; the D is unclear. This TCR was sampled from a woman in her fifties or sixties in good health and CMV-seropositive. The sample consisted of PBMCs. CDR3 DNA: TGTGCCAGCAGCGATATGGCTGAGGGAGACTATGGCTACACCTTC. Its translation is CASSDMAEGDYGYTF.